Below are 7 T cell receptor beta chains sequenced from a single sample in a study of T cells in Graves' hyperthyroidism and ophthalmopathy. It was RNA transcripts that yielded the amplified TCR beta CDR3 regions. TCR CDR3 underwent first-round RT-PCR with the HTBI primer set. TCRdb redid the calling of the multiplex PCR reads with MiXCR, one entry per CDR3 protein. The sample lists around 570,000 distinct CDR3 sequences; about 20% were seen once. Sequenced sample: blood. These receptors originate from a man aged 35 to 55 with Graves' ophthalmopathy.

This clonotype occurred a few times. The rearrangement joins TRBV27 to TRBJ2-3; TRBD1 matches at 9 bases. Germline values: CDR1 MNHEY, CDR2 SMNVEV (reference sequence). This CDR3 is built from 15 residues. After removal of 3 bases from V and 6 bases from J, the junction contained 7 bases not matched to a gene. CDR3: CASSFAGTGYDTQYF. The CDR3, as DNA: TGTGCCAGCAGTTTCGCCGGGACAGGGTACGATACGCAGTATTTT.

V usage is TRBV5-1 and J usage is TRBJ2-5, with TRBD1 matching over 8 bases. This CDR3 contains 16 residues. Trimming cost V 5 bases and J 4 bases; bases outside gene matches: 13. Germline V gene data show CDR1 as SGHRS and CDR2 as YFSETQ. The CDR3 protein is CASSSQGALGVETQYF. The CDR3 nucleotides read TGCGCCAGCAGTTCCCAGGGGGCTTTAGGGGTAGAGACCCAGTACTTC.

The chain links TRBV6-1 to TRBJ1-2; D may be TRBD1 (6 bases). V gave up 5 bases and J gave up 3 bases, with 16 bases separating them. The CDR3 spans 15 residues. The germline CDR1 and CDR2 sequences are MNHNS and SASEGT. The CDR3 sequence is CASSPYRDPYYGYTF. The DNA for the CDR3 is TGTGCCAGCAGTCCGTACAGGGATCCCTACTATGGCTACACCTTC.

This clonotype is a singleton in its sample. Just one base apart from a much larger clone, this may be a read error. V gene TRBV30 combines with J gene TRBJ1-1, with 7 bases lining up with TRBD1. CDR3 length: 13 residues. Germline CDR1 is GTSNPN and CDR2 is SVGIG (reference sequence). With V trimmed by 3 bases and J by 9 bases, 10 bases remained unmatched. The CDR3 nucleotides read TGTGCCTGGAGGAGGGGGCTAGATACTAAAGCTTTCTTT. Protein sequence: CAWRRGLDTKAFF.

This clonotype was seen a few times. This sequence joins TRBV7-6 and TRBJ1-2, with D unclear. V lost 5 bases, J lost 3 bases, and 19 bases lay in between. This CDR3 is 16 amino acids long. From germline, CDR1 is SGHVS and CDR2 FNYEAQ. Here the CDR3 reads CASSPQADLPDYGYTF. The DNA of the CDR3 is TGTGCCAGCAGCCCTCAGGCGGATTTACCAGACTATGGCTACACCTTC.

With regard to this clonotype: One end of the junction varies from germline; a read error may be responsible. V is TRBV7-7 and J is TRBJ2-5; 10 bases are a match to TRBD2. From germline, CDR1 is SSHAT and CDR2 FNYEAQ (reference sequence). This CDR3 comprises 18 residues. CDR3 coding DNA: TGTGCTAGCAGCTTAGGAGTATTAGTAGGACTAGCGGAAGAGACCCAGTACTTC. Protein product: CASSLGVLVGLAEETQYF. Combining the CDR3 with reference TRBV7-7 and TRBJ2-5 gives the whole variable domain GAGVSQSPRYKVTKRGQDVTLRCDPISSHATLYWYQQALGQGPEFLTYFNYEAQPDKSGLPSDRFSAERPEGSISTLTIQRTEQRDSAMYRCASSLGVLVGLAEETQYFGPGTRLLVL.

This clonotype was seen a handful of times. The chain has TRBV6-1 and TRBJ2-7, with 7 bases identical to TRBD2. The CDR3 loop spans 14 amino acids. After removal of 7 bases from V and 7 bases from J, the junction contained 13 bases not matched to a gene. CDR1 is MNHNS and CDR2 is SASEGT in the germline V gene. The CDR3 sequence is CASMGGRVLGEQYF. The CDR3 DNA reads TGTGCCAGCATGGGCGGGAGAGTTTTGGGTGAGCAGTACTTC.